This entry is about one TCR beta chain. This specimen comes from a study of blood T cell repertoires in COVID-19. Overall study context: Acute and convalescent COVID-19 samples came from the United States, Italy and Spain. In each case, the material was cDNA or gDNA derived from T cells, B-cell-depleted T cells, or PBMCs.

Germline V gene lookup returns CDR1 SEHNR and CDR2 FQNEAQ (reference sequence). This CDR3 is built from 16 residues. Trimming left V 5 bases short and J 4 bases short, with 21 bases between. Methods used by the authors: Amplification with reference gene primers provided the estimates of nucleated cell counts. Assay used: immunoSEQ multiplex PCR; TCRdb lists only in-frame clones, some missing. D and trimming come from the DNA, and the V and J calls and clone size come from that table. This sample has some 44,000 clones; about 91% occur once, and the top ten carry roughly 15%. What was sequenced was peripheral blood. J is TRBJ2-7 and V is TRBV7-9, with D possibly TRBD2 on 6 matching bases. The sequence came from a man in his sixties with active COVID-19. CDR3 region: CASSPLPGRDSYEQYF. CDR3 nucleotide sequence: TGTGCCAGCAGCCCCCTGCCGGGCAGGGACTCGTACGAGCAGTACTTC. Combining the CDR3 with reference TRBV7-9 and TRBJ2-7 gives the whole variable domain DTGVSQNPRHKITKRGQNVTFRCDPISEHNRLYWYRQTLGQGPEFLTYFQNEAQLEKSRLLSDRFSAERPKGSFSTLEIQRTEQGDSAMYLCASSPLPGRDSYEQYFGPGTRLTVT.